This T cell receptor beta chain appears in the sequencing data of a study of beta chain features in type 1 diabetes. Study-wide points: TCRB CDR3 length was moderately but significantly reduced in all four CD4+ subsets of Type 1 diabetes patients.

This clone was counted at least ten times. The antigen is unknown. V shed 0 bases and J shed 10 bases, with 14 bases lying between them. The germline V gene encodes CDR1 SGHTA and CDR2 FQGNSA. This CDR3 contains 14 residues. The investigators reverse transcribed all of the isolated RNA, so they sequenced expressed TCRB transcripts. TCRdb's table, derived via immunoSEQ multiplex PCR, lists solely in-frame clones and lacks some. The sample lists about 160,000 clones, about 8.1% seen once, with 0.54% in the top ten. V usage is TRBV7-2 and J usage is TRBJ2-3; D is possibly TRBD2 (5 bases). Sequenced: central memory CD4+ T cells from blood. The sequence was obtained from a woman aged 18-29 years with type 1 diabetes. This chain's CDR3 is CASSLAPEGRAQYF. CDR3 bases: TGTGCCAGCAGCTTAGCCCCTGAAGGGAGAGCGCAGTATTTT.